One and the same sample provided the 21 T cell receptor beta chains below, sequenced in a study of glioma-infiltrating T cells. TCR alpha and beta CDR3 regions were amplified from RNA using iRepertoire nested multiplex PCR. A single record per CDR3 protein comes from TCRdb applying MiXCR to the multiplex PCR reads. Of 90,000 to 110,000 distinct CDR3 sequences listed, about 25% are singletons. Material for sequencing was glioma tissue, nonneoplastic brain tissue, or PBMCs (not recorded which). The receptor source for this set is a human donor with low-grade glioma or glioblastoma, undergoing nonglioma brain surgery, or in good health (not recorded which).

For this clonotype: A read error may explain this, as a much larger clone is one base away. The chain recombines TRBV29-1 with TRBJ1-2; 9 nucleotides agree with TRBD1. The CDR3 covers 14 residues. Germline CDR1 reads SQVTM; CDR2 reads ANQGSEA. The CDR3, as DNA: TGCTGCGCCGCTACTGGACAGGGGAACTATGGCTACACCTTC. Its protein product is CCAATGQGNYGYTF.

This clonotype was seen at least ten times. This sequence joins TRBV19 and TRBJ2-3; 7 bases fit TRBD2. V gave up 5 bases and J gave up 8 bases; unmatched junction bases: 16. The germline V gene has CDR1 LNHDA and CDR2 SQIVND (reference sequence). The CDR3 loop spans 16 amino acids. The DNA of the CDR3 is TGTGCCAGTAGTCCCGGGGACTATCGAGGATCAGGTACGCAGTATTTT. Encoded protein: CASSPGDYRGSGTQYF.

This clonotype has a count of ten or more. V and J are TRBV2 and TRBJ1-5; tentative D call: TRBD1 (5 bases). The CDR3 runs 13 residues. The germline V gene encodes CDR1 SNHLY and CDR2 FYNNEI. The germline V and J ends were trimmed by 8 bases and 5 bases, with 13 bases remaining between them. CDR3 sequence: CASAGRKDQPQHF. The CDR3 region has the DNA TGTGCCAGCGCAGGGAGGAAGGATCAGCCCCAGCATTTT.

The table lists this clonotype with many counts. The rearrangement uses TRBV29-1 and TRBJ2-3; no clear D. Germline assignment: CDR1 SQVTM and CDR2 ANQGSEA. The V and J ends lost 8 bases and 1 base respectively, with 13 bases between them. CDR3 length equals 13 residues. DNA of the CDR3: TGCAGCCCCCTTGGGTCGGGCACAGATACGCAGTATTTT. Protein sequence: CSPLGSGTDTQYF.

This clonotype was detected a few times. The CDR3 nucleotides read TGTGCCAGCAGCTTAAAAGGGGGGCCCTACAATGAGCAGTTCTTC. This translates into CASSLKGGPYNEQFF. The V gene is TRBV7-9, the J gene TRBJ2-1, with D perhaps matching TRBD1 or TRBD2 (6 bases each). Per the germline V gene, CDR1 is SEHNR and CDR2 is FQNEAQ (reference sequence). V lost 2 bases, J lost 2 bases, and 10 bases lay in between. This CDR3 region has 15 residues.

This clonotype was counted at least ten times. The CDR3 DNA is TGTGCCAGCAGGAGGGGACCAAATGAAAAACTGTTTTTT. Protein product: CASRRGPNEKLFF. V is TRBV27 and J is TRBJ1-4; TRBD1 might be the D (5 bases). This CDR3 spans 13 amino acids. Germline-derived CDR1 and CDR2 are MNHEY and SMNVEV (reference sequence). V lost 6 bases to trimming and J lost 5 bases, with 10 bases between them.

This sequence joins TRBV27 and TRBJ1-5, with D uncertain. From germline, CDR1 is MNHEY and CDR2 SMNVEV (reference sequence). Trimming shortened V by 0 bases and J by 3 bases, and 9 bases separated the two germline ends. The CDR3 spans 15 residues. This chain's CDR3 is CASSLSAKINQPQHF. The CDR3 coding sequence is TGTGCCAGCAGTTTATCGGCCAAGATCAATCAGCCCCAGCATTTT.

This clonotype was seen repeatedly, ten times or more. This chain joins TRBV6-1 and TRBJ1-1; the D is unclear. This CDR3 spans 14 amino acids. The V gene's germline CDR1 is MNHNS and CDR2 SASEGT. Trimming shortened V by 11 bases and J by 0 bases, and 16 bases separated the two germline ends. The chain's CDR3 is CAASRREMNTEAFF. DNA of the CDR3: TGTGCCGCCTCTCGGAGAGAGATGAACACTGAAGCTTTCTTT.

This clonotype was detected ten times or more. CDR3 bases: TGCGCCAGCAGCCAAGAGGTGGAACAACCCTCCTACGAGCAGTACTTC. Translation gives CASSQEVEQPSYEQYF. V gene TRBV4-1 combines with J gene TRBJ2-7; D gene unclear. CDR3 length: 16 amino acids. V shed 0 bases and J shed 0 bases, with 12 bases lying between them. Germline V gene lookup returns CDR1 MGHRA and CDR2 YSYEKL.

The rearrangement links TRBV5-1 to TRBJ2-1, with D perhaps TRBD1 (6 bases). This CDR3 has 16 residues. The germline gives CDR1 SGHRS, CDR2 YFSETQ. Trimming shortened V by 2 bases and J by 8 bases, and 20 bases separated the two germline ends. CDR3 bases: TGCGCCAGCAGCTTTATAGGGGCAGGGGCCAGCGATGAGCAGTTCTTC. This sequence encodes CASSFIGAGASDEQFF.

This clonotype was found once. V is TRBV6-1 and J is TRBJ2-3; D gene uncertain. This CDR3 spans 16 amino acids. Germline V CDR1 and CDR2: MNHNS, SASEGT. V lost 9 bases, J lost 3 bases, and 22 bases lay in between. In DNA, the CDR3 is TGTGCCAGTAGATCGCCCCCGGTCGGCTGGACAGATACGCAGTATTTT. This encodes CASRSPPVGWTDTQYF.

This clonotype occurred many times. V is TRBV20-1 and J is TRBJ1-5; 9 nucleotides line up with TRBD1. V was clipped by 3 bases and J by 7 bases; unmatched bases: 7. The CDR3 has 14 residues. Germline lookup yields CDR1 DFQATT and CDR2 SNEGSKA (reference sequence). DNA of the CDR3: TGCAGTGCTAGGAACAGGGGGCGAGGACAGCCCCAGCATTTT. It encodes CSARNRGRGQPQHF.

In the case of this clonotype: At one of its ends the junction is not consistent with the germline gene, which may arise from a read error. The chain combines TRBV6-1 with TRBJ1-5; D is unresolved. Per germline, CDR1 MNHNS and CDR2 SASEGT. This CDR3 is 13 amino acids long. The CDR3 bases are TGTGCCAGCATCCCTTTCCCGAATCATCCCCAGCATTTT. It translates to CASIPFPNHPQHF.

With respect to this clonotype: A read error may explain this, as a much larger clone is one base away. The CDR3 DNA is TGTGCCACCTCGAGCGGGATTACAGCAGAGACCCAGTACTTC. Its protein is CATSSGITAETQYF. The genes are TRBV11-1 and TRBJ2-5, with TRBD2 matching over 7 bases. Germline assignment: CDR1 SGHAT and CDR2 FQDESV (reference sequence). V gave up 10 bases and J gave up 4 bases; unmatched junction bases: 12. This CDR3 is 14 amino acids long. Full variable domain (missing parts from reference TRBV11-1 and TRBJ2-5): EAEVAQSPRYKITEKSQAVAFWCDPISGHATLYWYRQILGQGPELLVQFQDESVVDDSQLPKDRFSAERLKGVDSTLKIQPAELGDSAMYLCATSSGITAETQYFGPGTRLLVL.

The sample holds many counts of this clonotype. This rearrangement joins TRBV20-1 to TRBJ1-1; a possible D gene is TRBD1 (5 bases). The CDR3 loop spans 14 amino acids. Trimming took off 1 base at V and 4 bases at J, with 13 bases between the two ends. The germline V gene has CDR1 DFQATT and CDR2 SNEGSKA (reference sequence). This CDR3 is CSARASGKRTEAFF. For the CDR3, the DNA is TGCAGTGCTAGAGCGTCAGGGAAGCGCACTGAAGCTTTCTTT.

This clonotype was picked up a small number of times. The chain carries TRBV14 and TRBJ2-3, with 9 positions matching TRBD2. V lost 1 base, J lost 3 bases, and 2 bases stayed unmatched. This CDR3 contains 15 residues. CDR1 and CDR2 from the germline V gene are SGHDN and FVKESK. The DNA for the CDR3 is TGTGCCAGCAGCCAAGGGCTAGCGGGAACAGATACGCAGTATTTT. Its protein is CASSQGLAGTDTQYF.

The rearrangement uses TRBV5-1 and TRBJ2-3, with D unclear. V was clipped by 0 bases and J by 5 bases, with 4 bases between them. From germline, CDR1 is SGHRS and CDR2 YFSETQ. The CDR3 is 12 amino acids. In nucleotides, the CDR3 is TGCGCCAGCAGCTTGGTCGTAGATACGCAGTATTTT. It codes for CASSLVVDTQYF.

Many counts were recorded for this clonotype. This chain uses TRBV19 with TRBJ1-5; D not resolved. The length of the CDR3 is 13 residues. The germline gives CDR1 LNHDA, CDR2 SQIVND (reference sequence). V lost 5 bases and J lost 2, with 7 bases in between. The CDR3 DNA follows: TGTGCCAGTAGTTCGGGTGGCAATCAGCCCCAGCATTTT. It specifies CASSSGGNQPQHF.

The chain joins TRBV29-1 to TRBJ1-2; weak D call: TRBD1 (5 bases). The V gene's germline CDR1 is SQVTM and CDR2 ANQGSEA. Deletions cut 4 bases from V and 4 bases from J, with 19 bases between. The CDR3 loop spans 15 amino acids. This CDR3 reads CSVASGGVPGYGYTF. CDR3 nucleotide sequence: TGCAGCGTTGCCAGCGGGGGGGTGCCAGGCTATGGCTACACCTTC.

Many counts were recorded for this clonotype. The chain is built from TRBV6-1 and TRBJ2-1, with 7 bases matching TRBD2. The germline CDR1 and CDR2 sequences are MNHNS and SASEGT. Losses at the gene ends were 7 bases for V and 4 bases for J; bases not matched to a gene: 10. The CDR3 consists of 15 residues. CDR3 loop: CASMGGSLVYNEQFF. The DNA for the CDR3 is TGTGCCAGCATGGGCGGGAGTTTAGTTTACAATGAGCAGTTCTTC.

The chain recombines TRBV7-9 with TRBJ1-5; 7 bases agree with TRBD1. Trimming removed 2 bases from V and 7 bases from J; junction bases left unmatched: 8. Looked up from germline, CDR1 is SEHNR and CDR2 is FQNEAQ (reference sequence). The CDR3 has 15 amino acids. This CDR3 reads CASSLNTGEYQPQHF. As DNA, the CDR3 is TGTGCCAGCAGCTTAAATACAGGGGAATACCAGCCCCAGCATTTT.